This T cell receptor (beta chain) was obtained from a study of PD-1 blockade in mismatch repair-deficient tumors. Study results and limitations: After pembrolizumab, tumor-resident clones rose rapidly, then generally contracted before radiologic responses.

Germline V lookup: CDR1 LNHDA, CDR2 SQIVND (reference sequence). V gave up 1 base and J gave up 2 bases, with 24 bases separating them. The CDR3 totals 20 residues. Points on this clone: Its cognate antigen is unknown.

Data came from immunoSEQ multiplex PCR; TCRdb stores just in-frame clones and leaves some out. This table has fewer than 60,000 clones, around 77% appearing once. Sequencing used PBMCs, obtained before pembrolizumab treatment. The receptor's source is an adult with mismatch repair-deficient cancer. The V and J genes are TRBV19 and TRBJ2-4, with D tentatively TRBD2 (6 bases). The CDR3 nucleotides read TGTGCCAGTAGTATAGGGCGAGTAGCGGAGGGGTTCCTAACCAAAAACATTCAGTACTTC. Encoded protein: CASSIGRVAEGFLTKNIQYF.